The present T cell receptor (beta chain) was sequenced within a study of tumor-infiltrating lymphocytes in primary liver carcinoma listed by TCRdb under 2017. For the study in its entirety: Between November 2015 and 2016, about 5 patients in China with histopathologically diagnosed primary liver carcinoma had their tumors surgically resected. Of the five patients (three men and two women, aged 30 to 69 years), four had hepatocellular carcinoma and one had combined HCC and intrahepatic cholangiocarcinoma. The five patients had tumors of stage T1-T3 N0M0, with maximum diameters ranging from about 4.2 to 10 cm. Samples yielded roughly 3.5 to 8 million productive TCRbeta reads; read depth did not differ significantly between tissue types. TCRbeta repertoire sequencing, expression microarrays and whole-exome sequencing were combined in the study across five regions of each liver tumor, with adjacent normal tissue and blood also included. A total of 35 specimens from 5 patients, comprising 25 or so tumor regions, 5 adjacent noncancerous liver tissues and 5 peripheral blood samples, were covered by TCRbeta repertoire sequencing. Repertoires from technical replicates were highly reproducible, with mean shared-clone rates approximately 0.9 and correlation coefficients above 0.98.

RNA from unsorted whole blood was extracted with TRIzol reagent, and germline DNA was obtained with the DNeasy Blood & Tissue kit. At the time of sampling, the patients were treatment-naive and had chronic HBV infection. Before surgery, roughly 4 milliliters of peripheral blood were drawn into K2EDTA tubes. Note on this clonotype: The target of this receptor is not known. With a much larger clone just one base away, this may be a read error.

Starting from approximately 0.5 ug total RNA, TCRbeta-specific cDNA was produced by reverse transcription with a constant-region primer and ProtoScript II reverse transcriptase. TCRbeta libraries were built with three nested multiplex PCR rounds, a slightly modified ARM-PCR procedure. The first two PCR rounds used multiplex TRBV1-TRBV30 forward primers with a Cbeta reverse primer, each for about 9 cycles. Sample barcodes and Illumina adapters were attached in a final 25-cycle PCR using Deep VentR polymerase. Before sequencing, amplicons of 200-500 bp were gel-purified using a QIAquick gel extraction kit. TCRbeta amplicons were sequenced on an Illumina HiSeq 2500 with 250-bp paired-end reads. On the authors' methods: Trimmomatic v0.33 was used to quality-trim the reads, and FLASH v1.2.11 was used to merge paired reads so that full CDR3 sequences could be recovered. MiGEC v1.2.1b assigned V, D and J germline segments to the rearranged TCRbeta sequences. Clonotype statistics and Shannon-Wiener diversity indices were computed with VDJtools v1.0.0. To reduce sampling bias, subsequent analyses other than the diversity analysis used only the 250 most abundant clonotypes in each sample. TCRdb reran the public reads through fastp at Q25 and MiXCR, keeping productive beta chains. Every distinct CDR3 protein forms one entry, paired with its most common genes and DNA. The V and J calls come from TCRdb's annotation, not from the publication. The sample table holds about 320,000 distinct CDR3 sequences, of which over 55% were seen once. The ten largest clones capture around 9.5% of the sample.

Trimming removed 7 bases from V and 5 bases from J; the gene matches leave 11 bases unexplained. The CDR3, from cysteine to phenylalanine, totals 15 residues. Only the CDR3 portion is preserved as DNA: 45 bases, with reading frame beginning at the first base. What the work shows at the level of the full study, not this receptor alone: Comparison of CD4+ and CD8+ T cell repertoires was precluded by the use of bulk unsorted samples. Because sequencing covered only the TCR beta chain and unpaired alpha chains were not captured, true repertoire diversity is likely underestimated. The study included only a few patients, and the authors note findings should be validated in a larger study. Repertoire overlap was higher between tumor regions (mean roughly 35%) than tumor-adjacent (around 17%) or tumor-blood (approximately 14%) pairs, consistent with antigen-driven expansion. A significantly larger repertoire fraction was made up by the top 250 clones in tumors than in blood (p = 0.039).

The rearranged chain carries TRBV12-3 or TRBV12-4 and TRBJ1-5, with 7 bases matching TRBD1. Sequenced material: peripheral blood. The TCR was taken from a middle-aged man with primary liver carcinoma and hepatitis B virus infection. The nucleotide sequence reads TGTGCCAGCACTTCAGACAGGGCCGGGTATCAGCCCCAGCATTTT. Its translation is CASTSDRAGYQPQHF.